Included here is one TCR beta chain sequence, with context. Here immunoSEQ multiplex PCR was the method, and the copy in TCRdb shows in-frame clones only, minus some. The table records some 270,000 clones, about nine tenths of them present only once. V was pared by 2 bases and J by 3 bases, with 5 bases between. The CDR3 runs to 12 residues. CDR1 and CDR2 from the germline V gene are MNHEY and SVGEGT. This specimen belongs to a study of blood T cell repertoires in COVID-19. Sequencing input: peripheral blood. The TCR originated in an older woman who had recovered from COVID-19. The V and J genes are TRBV6-2 or TRBV6-3 and TRBJ2-7; no definite D call. Here the CDR3 reads CASSYIRYEQYF. The DNA for the CDR3 is TGTGCCAGCAGTTACATCCGCTACGAGCAGTACTTC.